The next 9 T cell receptor beta chains were all read from a single sample in a study of blood T cell repertoires in COVID-19. Clones were read by immunoSEQ multiplex PCR, and TCRdb kept only the in-frame ones, dropping some. The data contain about 120,000 clones, around 87% of them seen just once; the ten biggest clones take up 25% to 30%. The specimen was peripheral blood. These TCRs come from a man between 65 and 85 years old with active or convalescent COVID-19.

The V gene is TRBV3-1 (or the pseudogene TRBV3-2), the J gene TRBJ1-2, with D possibly TRBD1 on 6 matching bases. V dropped 3 bases and J dropped 8 bases, with 22 bases sitting between them. This CDR3 has 16 residues. The germline V gene has CDR1 LGHDT and CDR2 YNNKEL (reference sequence). DNA for the CDR3: TGTGCCAGCAGCCAGTCAGGGGTCCCAGGGACGGGGGGCTACACCTTC. It specifies CASSQSGVPGTGGYTF.

The chain uses TRBV7-9 and TRBJ1-4, with 7 bases that match TRBD1. From germline, CDR1 is SEHNR and CDR2 FQNEAQ (reference sequence). Germline trimming cut 1 base from V and 5 bases from J; bases unmatched to any gene: 4. This CDR3 contains 15 residues. DNA of the CDR3: TGTGCCAGCAGCTTAGGGACAGGAGCGAATGAAAAACTGTTTTTT. As protein: CASSLGTGANEKLFF.

The chain couples TRBV6-1 to TRBJ1-5, with a tentative D call TRBD1 (5 bases). This CDR3 spans 15 amino acids. Germline CDR1 and CDR2: MNHNS and SASEGT. Trimming took 1 base from V and 4 from J, leaving 11 bases between them. Here the CDR3 DNA reads TGTGCCAGCAGTGAAGACGCAGGGCTGAATCAGCCCCAGCATTTT. It codes for CASSEDAGLNQPQHF.

Worth noting for this clone: Additional DNA sequences in this sample encode the identical CDR3. This chain uses TRBV19 with TRBJ2-1; 9 bases align to TRBD1. CDR3 size: 16 residues. J gave up 0 bases and V 5 bases, and 5 bases lay outside the gene matches. Germline lookup yields CDR1 LNHDA and CDR2 SQIVND (reference sequence). CDR3 sequence: CASSPGTGSSYNEQFF. In nucleotides, the CDR3 is TGTGCCAGTAGTCCGGGGACAGGGAGCTCCTACAATGAGCAGTTCTTC.

V and J are TRBV10-3 and TRBJ1-3; TRBD1 agrees at 8 bases. Germline V CDR1 and CDR2: ENHRY, SYGVKD. This CDR3 comprises 16 residues. Trimming cost V 2 bases and J 3 bases; bases outside gene matches: 6. CDR3 DNA: TGTGCCATCAGTGAGCGGCAGGGGGCTGGTGGAAACACCATATATTTT. Translating it yields CAISERQGAGGNTIYF.

The J gene is TRBJ2-1, the V gene TRBV9, with D perhaps matching TRBD2 (6 bases). Between the trimmed V and J ends, which lost 0 bases and 3 bases, there was a span of 10 bases. Germline CDR1 and CDR2: SGDLS and YYNGEE. This CDR3 has 15 amino acids. The CDR3 DNA reads as TGTGCCAGCAGCGTAGGGAGGGCCCTCTACAATGAGCAGTTCTTC. It codes for CASSVGRALYNEQFF.

V gene TRBV5-1 combines with J gene TRBJ1-2; D remains ambiguous. Trimming shortened V by 1 base and J by 3 bases, and 10 bases separated the two germline ends. Per the germline V gene, CDR1 is SGHRS and CDR2 is YFSETQ. This CDR3 contains 14 residues. DNA of the CDR3: TGCGCCAGCAGCTTGTGGGAGAACGACTATGGCTACACCTTC. Protein: CASSLWENDYGYTF.

The chain links TRBV28 to TRBJ2-1, with 8 bases fitting TRBD1. Germline V lookup: CDR1 MDHEN, CDR2 SYDVKM. This CDR3 has 15 residues. Unmatched junction bases numbered 11, after V lost 6 bases and J lost 7 bases. This CDR3 is CASSPMDRAGNEQFF. The CDR3 bases are TGTGCCAGCAGCCCCATGGACAGGGCTGGGAATGAGCAGTTCTTC.

The chain joins TRBV14 to TRBJ1-3; 7 nucleotides agree with TRBD1. The CDR3 contains 14 residues. Trimming removed 3 bases from V and 6 bases from J; junction bases left unmatched: 5. Germline CDR1 and CDR2: SGHDN and FVKESK. This CDR3 is CASSHGQVQNTIYF. In nucleotides, the CDR3 is TGTGCCAGCAGCCACGGACAGGTTCAAAACACCATATATTTT.